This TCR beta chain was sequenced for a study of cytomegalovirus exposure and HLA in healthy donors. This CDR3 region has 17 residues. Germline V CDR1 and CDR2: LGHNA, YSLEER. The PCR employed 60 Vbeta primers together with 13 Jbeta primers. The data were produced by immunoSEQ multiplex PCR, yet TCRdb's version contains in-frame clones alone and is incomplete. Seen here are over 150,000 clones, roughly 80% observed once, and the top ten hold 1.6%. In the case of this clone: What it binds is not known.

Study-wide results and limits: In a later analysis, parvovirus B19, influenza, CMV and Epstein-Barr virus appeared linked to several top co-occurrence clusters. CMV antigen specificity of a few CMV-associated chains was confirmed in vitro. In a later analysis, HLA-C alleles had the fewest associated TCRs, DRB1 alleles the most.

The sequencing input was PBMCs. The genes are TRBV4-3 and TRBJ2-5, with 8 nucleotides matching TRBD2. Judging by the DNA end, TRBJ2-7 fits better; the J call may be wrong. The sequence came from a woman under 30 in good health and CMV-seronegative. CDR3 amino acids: CASSQDRLGLVSYEQYF. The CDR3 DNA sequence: TGCGCCAGCAGCCAAGATAGGTTGGGACTAGTAAGCTACGAGCAGTACTTC.